Presented here are 27 T cell receptor beta chains from one specimen sequenced in a study of metastatic and nonmetastatic thyroid tumors. There were no patients who had received any treatment before thyroid surgery. TCRdb used MiXCR to call clones anew from the PCR reads. The data show roughly 13,000 clones, with approximately 32% seen just once and around 3.7% held by the top ten. Sequencing used blood. The receptor set was obtained from a female donor with papillary thyroid cancer or a benign thyroid nodule (not recorded which). Some clones in this sample may be carry-over from other donors' samples.

This clone is medium-sized. V gene TRBV7-6 combines with J gene TRBJ2-7; no definite D call. Deletions cut 1 base from V and 3 bases from J, with 7 bases between. Looked up from germline, CDR1 is SGHVS and CDR2 is FNYEAQ. The CDR3 length is 13 residues. CDR3 sequence (DNA): TGTGCCAGCAGCTTAGGACATGACTACGAGCAGTACTTC. Residues: CASSLGHDYEQYF.

Many counts were recorded for this clone. Sequence at one end of the junction differs from germline and may be a read error. This chain connects TRBV4-2 to TRBJ1-5, with 11 bases that match TRBD1. The CDR3 consists of 20 residues. The germline V gene has CDR1 LGHNA and CDR2 YNFKEQ. The CDR3 loop is CASSPQTGTGGPYSDQPQHF. The CDR3 DNA follows: TGTGCCAGCAGCCCCCAAACCGGGACAGGGGGACCTTATAGCGATCAGCCCCAGCATTTT.

Note on this clone: This may come from a read error, since a much larger clone is one base off. The chain recombines TRBV5-6 with TRBJ2-1; 9 bases match TRBD2. With 4 bases clipped from V and 4 bases from J, the junction kept 6 bases outside the gene matches. This CDR3 has 15 residues. Germline V gene data show CDR1 as SGHDT and CDR2 as YYEEEE. In DNA, the CDR3 is TGTGCCAGCAGCCCCGGACTAGCGTGGTACAATGAGCAGTTCTTC. Protein product: CASSPGLAWYNEQFF.

The chain has TRBV28 and TRBJ2-3; TRBD2 might be the D (6 bases). The CDR3 runs to 12 residues. Germline V gene data show CDR1 as MDHEN and CDR2 as SYDVKM. Trimming shortened V by 8 bases and J by 5 bases, and 11 bases separated the two germline ends. This CDR3 is CASLTEGDTQYF. The CDR3 DNA follows: TGTGCCAGCCTTACGGAGGGAGATACGCAGTATTTT.

This clone has more than one count but fewer than ten. The V gene is TRBV30, the J gene TRBJ1-1; a weak D match, TRBD1 (5 bases). The CDR3 has 13 residues. Trimming took off 1 base at V and 3 bases at J, with 9 bases between the two ends. Germline-derived CDR1 and CDR2 are GTSNPN and SVGIG (reference sequence). CDR3 sequence: CAWSAWGDTEAFF. The CDR3 DNA follows: TGTGCCTGGAGTGCCTGGGGCGACACTGAAGCTTTCTTT.

This chain links TRBV6-1 with TRBJ1-2, with 10 bases identical to TRBD1. With 6 bases clipped from V and 6 bases from J, the junction kept 13 bases outside the gene matches. CDR1 is MNHNS and CDR2 is SASEGT in the germline V gene. The CDR3 runs 16 residues. CDR3 protein: CASRADRGSGSDGYTF. CDR3 sequence (DNA): TGTGCCAGCAGGGCGGACAGGGGGTCGGGGAGTGATGGCTACACCTTC.

This clone turned up a few times. The chain recombines TRBV24-1 with TRBJ2-1; no definite D call. The CDR3 consists of 12 residues. V lost 5 bases and J 7 bases, leaving 8 bases between the germline ends. Germline V gives CDR1 KGHDR, CDR2 SFDVKD. For the CDR3, the DNA is TGTGCCACCAGTGGGTGGAGTAATGAGCAGTTCTTC. This gives the protein CATSGWSNEQFF.

There are many counts of this clone. The gene calls are TRBV30 and TRBJ1-2; D gene unclear. The CDR3 has 13 residues. Trimming removed 4 bases from V and 5 bases from J, with 14 bases in between. Germline V gene lookup returns CDR1 GTSNPN and CDR2 SVGIG (reference sequence). For the CDR3, the DNA is TGTGCCTGGACCCTGGATAGACGGTATGGCTACACCTTC. Amino acid sequence: CAWTLDRRYGYTF.

Within the sample, this clone is medium-sized. The chain joins TRBV9 to TRBJ2-1; D is unresolved. This CDR3 is built from 14 residues. Germline V gene lookup returns CDR1 SGDLS and CDR2 YYNGEE. Trimming removed 6 bases at V and 5 bases at J, with 15 bases between. The CDR3 region is CASTGVQFNNEQFF. The CDR3 DNA is TGTGCCAGCACCGGAGTACAGTTTAACAATGAGCAGTTCTTC.

This clone is termed medium-sized. The rearrangement joins TRBV20-1 to TRBJ2-6; a weak D match, TRBD1 (5 bases). Trimming cost V 5 bases and J 0 bases, with 17 bases left between them. The CDR3 sequence is 17 residues long. Per the germline V gene, CDR1 is DFQATT and CDR2 is SNEGSKA (reference sequence). This chain's CDR3 is CSAPQFGASSGANVLTF. Here the CDR3 DNA reads TGCAGTGCTCCTCAGTTTGGGGCAAGCTCTGGGGCCAACGTCCTGACTTTC.

There are many counts of this clone. This may arise from a read error, as a much more abundant clone is one base away. Within the sample, other DNA sequences also encode this same CDR3. The chain employs TRBV18 and TRBJ1-2; possibly TRBD1 for D (5 bases). There are 17 residues in the CDR3. V was clipped by 3 bases and J by 2 bases, with 19 bases between them. Germline V gene lookup returns CDR1 KGHSH and CDR2 LQKENI. CDR3 sequence: CASSPGPGTGPNYGYTF. The CDR3 DNA sequence: TGTGCCAGCTCACCGGGCCCCGGGACGGGCCCCAACTATGGCTACACCTTC.

The chain employs TRBV11-3 and TRBJ1-2, with a tentative D call TRBD1 (6 bases). The CDR3 has 12 residues. Per germline, CDR1 SGHNT and CDR2 YENEEA. V was trimmed by 4 bases and J by 5 bases, leaving 8 bases between them. The CDR3 spells CASSSRGYGYTF. Here the CDR3 DNA reads TGTGCCAGCAGCTCCAGGGGTTATGGCTACACCTTC.

By share of the sample, this clone is medium-sized. This chain links TRBV6-6 with TRBJ2-2; maybe TRBD2 (6 bases). This CDR3 is built from 14 residues. Germline V lookup: CDR1 MNHNY, CDR2 SVGAGI (reference sequence). The V end lost 2 bases, the J end lost 7 bases, and 11 bases lay between the germline ends. Here the CDR3 reads CASSYVTGVGELFF. Here the CDR3 DNA reads TGTGCCAGCAGTTACGTTACGGGAGTCGGGGAGCTGTTTTTT.

The V gene is TRBV30, the J gene TRBJ1-2; D is possibly TRBD1 (5 bases). CDR3 size: 12 residues. Germline V gives CDR1 GTSNPN, CDR2 SVGIG (reference sequence). Trimming removed 6 bases from V and 7 bases from J, with 15 bases in between. The CDR3 reads CACPRGGGGYTF. The CDR3 DNA sequence: TGTGCCTGCCCCCGGGGGGGGGGTGGCTACACCTTC.

Worth noting for this clone: An end of the junction does not agree with germline; a read error may underlie this. The chain joins TRBV6-5 to TRBJ2-3; no clear D gene. Per germline, CDR1 MNHEY and CDR2 SVGAGI. The CDR3 spans 15 residues. The CDR3 region is CASSYLVVSTDPQYF. CDR3 nucleotide sequence: TGTGCCAGCAGTTACCTCGTAGTTAGCACAGATCCGCAGTATTTT.

This clone has at least ten counts. V and J are TRBV3-1 and TRBJ2-7; 10 bases fit TRBD2. This CDR3 contains 16 residues. With V trimmed by 0 bases and J by 3 bases, 5 bases remained unmatched. CDR1 and CDR2 (germline): LGHDT, YNNKEL (reference sequence). The CDR3 bases are TGTGCCAGCAGCCAAGACGGGACTAGCGAGGGCTACGAGCAGTACTTC. This codes for CASSQDGTSEGYEQYF.

The genes are TRBV6-1 and TRBJ1-2; the D gene is possibly TRBD1 (5 bases). The CDR3 runs 14 residues. In germline, CDR1 is MNHNS, CDR2 SASEGT. The V end lost 2 bases, the J end lost 6 bases, and 13 bases lay between the germline ends. DNA for the CDR3: TGTGCCAGCAGTGAACTCCTTTGGGGGGATGGCTACACCTTC. This translates into CASSELLWGDGYTF.

This clone has ten or more counts. The gene calls are TRBV7-9 and TRBJ2-1, with a possible D match to TRBD2 (5 bases). This CDR3 is 13 amino acids long. With 1 base removed from V and 6 bases from J, the gap between germline ends came to 7 bases. Germline assignment: CDR1 SEHNR and CDR2 FQNEAQ (reference sequence). The CDR3: CASSLGEINEQFF. Here the CDR3 DNA reads TGTGCCAGCAGCTTAGGGGAGATCAATGAGCAGTTCTTC.

In this sample, this clone is medium-sized (0.01 to 0.1%). The gene calls are TRBV18 and TRBJ2-7; the match to TRBD2 covers 9 bases. Trimming removed 2 bases from V and 2 bases from J; junction bases left unmatched: 10. The CDR3 sequence is 17 residues long. Germline V gene lookup returns CDR1 KGHSH and CDR2 LQKENI. The CDR3 region is CASSPSSSGAATYEQYF. DNA of the CDR3: TGTGCCAGCTCACCAAGCTCTAGCGGGGCCGCTACCTACGAGCAGTACTTC.

This clone turned up a few times. This chain joins TRBV10-1 and TRBJ1-1; D gene ambiguous. Trimming stripped 4 bases from V and 4 bases from J, with 13 bases between. Germline V gives CDR1 WNHNN, CDR2 SYGVQD (reference sequence). The CDR3 covers 14 residues. In DNA, the CDR3 is TGCGCCAGCAGTGGCGGCATGGCGAGCACTGAAGCTTTCTTT. This encodes CASSGGMASTEAFF.

By sample share, this clone is medium-sized (0.01 to 0.1%). The rearrangement links TRBV6-1 to TRBJ1-5, with no clear D. V was cut by 0 bases and J by 3 bases, with 9 bases left in between. Germline V gives CDR1 MNHNS, CDR2 SASEGT. The CDR3 is 15 amino acids. The CDR3 DNA is TGTGCCAGCAGTGAAGCTTCGGTGTCCAATCAGCCCCAGCATTTT. Protein: CASSEASVSNQPQHF.

CDR3 sequence: CASSLGLPHAETQYF. The CDR3 DNA follows: TGTGCCAGCAGCTTAGGCTTGCCTCATGCTGAGACCCAGTACTTC. The V and J genes are TRBV7-9 and TRBJ2-5; D not resolved. Germline CDR1 is SEHNR and CDR2 is FQNEAQ (reference sequence). The CDR3 length is 15 residues. The V gene lost 1 base and the J gene lost 5 bases, with 14 bases spanning the gap.

In regard to this clone: The germline gene is not matched at one end of the junction; a read error may be the cause. The chain uses TRBV20-1 and TRBJ2-1, with 7 bases aligning to TRBD2. Germline CDR1 is DFQATT and CDR2 is SNEGSKA (reference sequence). The CDR3 sequence is 16 residues long. The CDR3 loop is CSARDPAPGDYNEKFF. CDR3 nucleotides: TGCAGTGCTAGAGACCCAGCGCCGGGGGACTACAATGAGAAGTTCTTC.

This clone was picked up many times. V gene TRBV4-2 combines with J gene TRBJ1-2, with D tentatively TRBD1 (6 bases). The germline V and J ends were trimmed by 4 bases and 0 bases, with 15 bases remaining between them. Germline V lookup: CDR1 LGHNA, CDR2 YNFKEQ. There are 16 residues in the CDR3. The CDR3 here is CASSRRQVNPNYGYTF. CDR3 nucleotide sequence: TGTGCCAGCAGCCGAAGACAGGTTAACCCTAACTATGGCTACACCTTC.

The chain has TRBV12-3 or TRBV12-4 and TRBJ2-7, with D possibly matching TRBD1 (5 bases). The CDR3 length is 14 residues. V was trimmed by 2 bases and J by 3 bases, leaving 11 bases between them. The CDR3 DNA reads TGTGCCAGCAGTTTAAGGGGTTTGGGCTACGAGCAGTACTTC. Translating it yields CASSLRGLGYEQYF.

Sample share makes this clone medium-sized (0.01 to 0.1%). The chain employs TRBV5-1 and TRBJ2-1; 7 bases fit TRBD2. The length of the CDR3 is 15 residues. Trimming cost V 2 bases and J 3 bases; bases outside gene matches: 5. Germline-derived CDR1 and CDR2 are SGHRS and YFSETQ. CDR3 bases: TGCGCCAGCAGCTTTAGTGGACTAGACTACAATGAGCAGTTCTTC. It encodes CASSFSGLDYNEQFF.

As for this clone: Its ends do not fully match the called genes, so a read error is possible. This chain uses TRBV5-5 with TRBJ2-7; TRBD1 agrees at 9 bases. The CDR3 length is 14 residues. Looked up from germline, CDR1 is SGHKS and CDR2 is YYEKEE (reference sequence). The CDR3 spells CACSTDRGFYEQDF. For the CDR3, the DNA is TGTGCCTGCAGCACGGACAGGGGCTTCTACGAGCAGGACTTC.